Presented here are 4 T cell receptor beta chains from one specimen sequenced in a study of CD8 T cells in ankylosing spondylitis. A single record per CDR3 protein comes from TCRdb applying MiXCR to the 5' RACE reads. The sample has some 270,000 distinct CDR3 sequences; around 32% are singletons. Material for sequencing was blood, either unsorted or a sorted T cell fraction (not recorded which). The receptors stem from a male donor with ankylosing spondylitis or in good health (not recorded which).

The rearrangement joins TRBV6-5 to TRBJ2-5; 10 bases are shared with TRBD1. The CDR3 runs to 16 residues. J gave up 4 bases and V 2 bases, and 7 bases lay outside the gene matches. Germline CDR1 reads MNHEY; CDR2 reads SVGAGI. In DNA form, the CDR3 reads TGTGCCAGCAGTTACGGGCGGACAGGGGGGGGAGAGACCCAGTACTTC. This translates into CASSYGRTGGGETQYF.

The gene calls are TRBV20-1 and TRBJ2-1; 9 positions agree with TRBD2. The CDR3 consists of 15 residues. Germline loops: CDR1 DFQATT, CDR2 SNEGSKA (reference sequence). The junction had 16 bases not matched to a gene; V was cut back by 8 bases and J by 8 bases. The CDR3 region is CSLSGISGGLDEQFF. The CDR3 nucleotides are TGCAGTCTCAGCGGGATTAGCGGGGGATTGGATGAGCAGTTCTTC.

The chain employs TRBV20-1 and TRBJ2-2; perhaps D is TRBD1 or TRBD2 (5 bases each). Looked up from germline, CDR1 is DFQATT and CDR2 is SNEGSKA (reference sequence). Trimming took 4 bases from V and 6 from J, leaving 9 bases between them. The CDR3 spans 12 residues. As DNA, the CDR3 is TGCAGTGCTATGGGGGTCGCCGGGGAGCTGTTTTTT. This encodes CSAMGVAGELFF.

The chain links TRBV7-2 to TRBJ2-7, with a possible D match to TRBD2 (7 bases). The V gene's germline CDR1 is SGHTA and CDR2 FQGNSA. The CDR3 is made up of 16 amino acids. V was pared by 9 bases and J by 4 bases, with 25 bases between. The CDR3 here is CASRGGRGRQGYEQYF. CDR3 sequence (DNA): TGTGCCAGTAGGGGGGGTCGCGGCAGGCAGGGTTACGAGCAGTACTTC.